This T cell receptor beta chain was captured in a study of blood T cell repertoires in COVID-19. In the authors' workflow: The assay estimated nucleated cells by amplifying reference gene primers. Data came from immunoSEQ multiplex PCR; TCRdb stores just in-frame clones and leaves some out. V and J calls and clone size are those listed in that table; D and trimming were worked out from the DNA. The sample holds 99,000 or so clones, 90% to 95% seen once. Germline V gene lookup returns CDR1 MNHEY and CDR2 SVGAGI. V was clipped by 4 bases and J by 7 bases; unmatched bases: 9. The CDR3 totals 15 residues.

This chain uses TRBV6-5 with TRBJ2-1; TRBD2 matches at 8 bases. The TCR sequence derives from a human donor in a cohort sampled during active COVID-19. The sample consisted of peripheral blood. CDR3: CASSSGTRGVNEQFF. CDR3 DNA sequence: TGTGCCAGCAGTTCTGGGACTAGGGGTGTTAATGAGCAGTTCTTC.